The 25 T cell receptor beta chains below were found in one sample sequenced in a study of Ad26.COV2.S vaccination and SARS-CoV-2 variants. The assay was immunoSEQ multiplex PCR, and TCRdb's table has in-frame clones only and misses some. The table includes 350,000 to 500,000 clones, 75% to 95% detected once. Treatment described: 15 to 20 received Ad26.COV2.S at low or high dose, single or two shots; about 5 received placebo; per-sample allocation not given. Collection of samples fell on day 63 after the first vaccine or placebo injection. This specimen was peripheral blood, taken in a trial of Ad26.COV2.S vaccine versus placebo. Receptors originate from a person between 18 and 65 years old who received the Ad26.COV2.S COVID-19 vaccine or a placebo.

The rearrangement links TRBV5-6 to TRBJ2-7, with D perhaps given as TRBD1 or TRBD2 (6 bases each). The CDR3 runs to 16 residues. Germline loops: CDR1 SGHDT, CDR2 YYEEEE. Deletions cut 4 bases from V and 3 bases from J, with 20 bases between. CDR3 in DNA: TGTGCCAGCAGCACAGGGAAAGGTCTAGCGAACTACGAGCAGTACTTC. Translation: CASSTGKGLANYEQYF.

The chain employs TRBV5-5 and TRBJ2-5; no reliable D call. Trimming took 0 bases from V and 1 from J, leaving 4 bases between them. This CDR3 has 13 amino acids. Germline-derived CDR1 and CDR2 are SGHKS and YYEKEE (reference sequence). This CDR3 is CASSLGTQETQYF. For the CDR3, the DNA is TGTGCCAGCAGCTTGGGCACCCAAGAGACCCAGTACTTC.

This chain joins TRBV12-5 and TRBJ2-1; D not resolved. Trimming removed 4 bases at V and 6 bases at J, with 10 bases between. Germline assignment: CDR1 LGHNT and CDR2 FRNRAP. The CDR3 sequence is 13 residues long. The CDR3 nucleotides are TGTGCTAGTGGTTCCACAGTTAGCAATGAGCAGTTCTTC. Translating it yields CASGSTVSNEQFF.

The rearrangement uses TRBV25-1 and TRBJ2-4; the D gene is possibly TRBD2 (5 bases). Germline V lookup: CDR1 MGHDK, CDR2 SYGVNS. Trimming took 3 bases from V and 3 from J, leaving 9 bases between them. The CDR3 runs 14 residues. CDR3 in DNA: TGTGCCAGCAGTGAGTCGGGAAACAAAAACATTCAGTACTTC. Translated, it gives CASSESGNKNIQYF. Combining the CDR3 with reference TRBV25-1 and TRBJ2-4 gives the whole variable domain EADIYQTPRYLVIGTGKKITLECSQTMGHDKMYWYQQDPGMELHLIHYSYGVNSTEKGDLSSESTVSRIRTEHFPLTLESARPSHTSQYLCASSESGNKNIQYFGAGTRLSVL.

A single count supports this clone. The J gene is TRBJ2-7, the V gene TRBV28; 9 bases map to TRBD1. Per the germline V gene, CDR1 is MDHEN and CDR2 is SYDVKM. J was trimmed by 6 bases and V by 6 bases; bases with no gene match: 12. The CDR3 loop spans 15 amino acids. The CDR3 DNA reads TGTGCCAGCAGCCCCGCAGGGACAGGGATAAGCGAGCAGTACTTC. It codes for CASSPAGTGISEQYF. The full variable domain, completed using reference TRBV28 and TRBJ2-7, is DVKVTQSSRYLVKRTGEKVFLECVQDMDHENMFWYRQDPGLGLRLIYFSYDVKMKEKGDIPEGYSVSREKKERFSLILESASTNQTSMYLCASSPAGTGISEQYFGPGTRLTVT.

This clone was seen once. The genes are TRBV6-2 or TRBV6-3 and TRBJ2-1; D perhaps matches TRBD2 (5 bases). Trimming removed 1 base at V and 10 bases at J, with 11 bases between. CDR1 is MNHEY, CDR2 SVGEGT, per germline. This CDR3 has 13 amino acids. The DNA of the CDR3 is TGTGCCAGCAGTTACTATGGTAGCGCAGAGCAGTTCTTC. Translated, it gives CASSYYGSAEQFF.

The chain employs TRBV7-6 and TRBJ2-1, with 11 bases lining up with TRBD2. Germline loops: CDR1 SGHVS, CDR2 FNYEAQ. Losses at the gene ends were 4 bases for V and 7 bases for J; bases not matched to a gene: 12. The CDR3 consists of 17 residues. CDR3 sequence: CASSYRLAGPVNNEQFF. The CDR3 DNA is TGTGCCAGCAGCTACCGACTAGCGGGACCCGTAAATAATGAGCAGTTCTTC.

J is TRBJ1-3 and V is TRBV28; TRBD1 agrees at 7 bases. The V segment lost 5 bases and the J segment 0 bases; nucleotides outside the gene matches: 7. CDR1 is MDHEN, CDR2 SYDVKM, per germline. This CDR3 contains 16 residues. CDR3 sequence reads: CASSPWTGDSGNTIYF. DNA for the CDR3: TGTGCCAGCAGTCCATGGACAGGAGACTCTGGAAACACCATATATTTT.

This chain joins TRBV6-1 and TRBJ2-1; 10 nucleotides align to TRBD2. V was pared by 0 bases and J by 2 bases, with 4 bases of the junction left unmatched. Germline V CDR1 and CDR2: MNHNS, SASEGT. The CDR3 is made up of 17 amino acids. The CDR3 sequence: CASSEAWLAGAYNEQFF. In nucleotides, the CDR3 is TGTGCCAGCAGTGAAGCGTGGCTAGCGGGGGCCTACAATGAGCAGTTCTTC.

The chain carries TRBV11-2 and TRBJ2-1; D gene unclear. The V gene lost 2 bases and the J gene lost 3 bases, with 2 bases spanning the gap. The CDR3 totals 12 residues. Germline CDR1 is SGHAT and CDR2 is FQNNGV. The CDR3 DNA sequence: TGTGCCAGCAGCTTACTCTACAATGAGCAGTTCTTC. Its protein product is CASSLLYNEQFF.

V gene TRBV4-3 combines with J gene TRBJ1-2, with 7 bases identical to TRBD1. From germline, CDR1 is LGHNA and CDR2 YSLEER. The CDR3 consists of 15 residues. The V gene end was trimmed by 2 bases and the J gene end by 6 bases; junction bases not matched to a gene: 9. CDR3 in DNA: TGCGCCAGCAGCCAAATTCAGGGGGTATTGGATGGCTACACCTTC. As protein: CASSQIQGVLDGYTF.

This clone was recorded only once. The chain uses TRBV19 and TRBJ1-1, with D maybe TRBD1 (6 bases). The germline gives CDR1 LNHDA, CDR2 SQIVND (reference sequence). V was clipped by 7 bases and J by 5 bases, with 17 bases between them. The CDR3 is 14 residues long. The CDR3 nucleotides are TGTGCCAGTATCCAAACGGGGGCGCGGACTGAAGCTTTCTTT. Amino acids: CASIQTGARTEAFF.

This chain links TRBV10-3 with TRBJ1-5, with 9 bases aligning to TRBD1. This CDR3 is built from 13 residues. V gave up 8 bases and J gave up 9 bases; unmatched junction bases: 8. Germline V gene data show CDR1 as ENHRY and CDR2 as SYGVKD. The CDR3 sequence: CAISGQGEGPQHF. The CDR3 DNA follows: TGTGCCATCTCGGGACAGGGAGAGGGGCCCCAGCATTTT.

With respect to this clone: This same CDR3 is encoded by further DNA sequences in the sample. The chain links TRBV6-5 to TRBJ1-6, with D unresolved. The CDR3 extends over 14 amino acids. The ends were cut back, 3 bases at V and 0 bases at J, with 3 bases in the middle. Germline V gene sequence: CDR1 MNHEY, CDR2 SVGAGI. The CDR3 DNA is TGTGCCAGCAGTTATAGCTCCTATAATTCACCCCTCCACTTT. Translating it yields CASSYSSYNSPLHF.

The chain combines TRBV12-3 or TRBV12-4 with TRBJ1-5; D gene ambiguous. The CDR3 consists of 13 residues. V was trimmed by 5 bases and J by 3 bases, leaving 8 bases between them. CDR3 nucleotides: TGTGCCAGCAGTGCACAGACCAATCAGCCCCAGCATTTT. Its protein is CASSAQTNQPQHF.

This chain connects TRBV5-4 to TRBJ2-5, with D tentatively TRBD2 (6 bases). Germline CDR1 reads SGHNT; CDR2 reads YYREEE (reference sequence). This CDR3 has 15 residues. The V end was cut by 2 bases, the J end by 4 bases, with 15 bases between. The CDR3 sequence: CASSLGGSEGETQYF. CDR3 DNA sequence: TGTGCCAGCAGCTTAGGAGGGAGTGAGGGAGAGACCCAGTACTTC.

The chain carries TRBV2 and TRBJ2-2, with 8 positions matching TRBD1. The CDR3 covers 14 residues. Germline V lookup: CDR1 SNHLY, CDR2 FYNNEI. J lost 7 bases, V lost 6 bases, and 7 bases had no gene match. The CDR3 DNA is TGTGCCAGCAGAAGACAGGGGCCCGACGGGGAGCTGTTTTTT. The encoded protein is CASRRQGPDGELFF.

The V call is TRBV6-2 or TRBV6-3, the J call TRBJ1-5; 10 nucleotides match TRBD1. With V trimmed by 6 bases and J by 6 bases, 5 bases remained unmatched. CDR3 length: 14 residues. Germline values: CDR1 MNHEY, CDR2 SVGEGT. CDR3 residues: CASSHGQGVQPQHF. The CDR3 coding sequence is TGTGCCAGCAGCCACGGACAGGGGGTTCAGCCCCAGCATTTT.

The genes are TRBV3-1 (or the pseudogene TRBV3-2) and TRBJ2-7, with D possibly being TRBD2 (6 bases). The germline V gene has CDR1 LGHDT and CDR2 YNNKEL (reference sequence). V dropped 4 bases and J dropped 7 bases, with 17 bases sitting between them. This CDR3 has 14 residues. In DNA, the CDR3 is TGTGCCAGCAGCCGACCGGGACTCCCGAGAGAGCAGTACTTC. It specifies CASSRPGLPREQYF.

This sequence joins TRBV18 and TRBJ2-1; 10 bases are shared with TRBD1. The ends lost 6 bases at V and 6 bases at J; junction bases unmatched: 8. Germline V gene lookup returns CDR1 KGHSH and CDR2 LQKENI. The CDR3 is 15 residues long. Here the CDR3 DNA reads TGTGCCAGCTCGGCCGGGACAGGGGATTTCAATGAGCAGTTCTTC. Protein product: CASSAGTGDFNEQFF.

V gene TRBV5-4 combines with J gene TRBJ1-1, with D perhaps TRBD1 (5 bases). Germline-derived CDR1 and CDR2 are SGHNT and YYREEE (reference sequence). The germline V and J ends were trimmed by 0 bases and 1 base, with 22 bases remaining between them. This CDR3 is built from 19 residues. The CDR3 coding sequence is TGTGCCAGCAGCTTGGATTACGGCCCCAGGGACGTGGGGAACACTGAAGCTTTCTTT. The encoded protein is CASSLDYGPRDVGNTEAFF.

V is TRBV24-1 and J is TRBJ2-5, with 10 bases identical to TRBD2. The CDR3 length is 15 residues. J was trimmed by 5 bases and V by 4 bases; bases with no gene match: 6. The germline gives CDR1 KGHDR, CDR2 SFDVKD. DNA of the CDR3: TGTGCCACCAGTGACCCTAGCGGGAGCAGGGAGACCCAGTACTTC. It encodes CATSDPSGSRETQYF.

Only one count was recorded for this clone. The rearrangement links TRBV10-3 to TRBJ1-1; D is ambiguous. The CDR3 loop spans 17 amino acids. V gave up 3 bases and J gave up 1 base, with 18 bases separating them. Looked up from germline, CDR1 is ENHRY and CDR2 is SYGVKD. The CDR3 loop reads CAISEVRVLTGNTEAFF. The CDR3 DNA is TGTGCCATCAGTGAAGTGCGGGTCCTTACCGGGAACACTGAAGCTTTCTTT.

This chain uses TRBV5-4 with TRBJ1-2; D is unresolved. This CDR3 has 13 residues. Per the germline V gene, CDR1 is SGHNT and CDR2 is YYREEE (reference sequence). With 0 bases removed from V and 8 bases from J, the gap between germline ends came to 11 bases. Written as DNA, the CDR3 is TGTGCCAGCAGCTTGGAGAGGCCCGGAGGCTACACCTTC. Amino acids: CASSLERPGGYTF.

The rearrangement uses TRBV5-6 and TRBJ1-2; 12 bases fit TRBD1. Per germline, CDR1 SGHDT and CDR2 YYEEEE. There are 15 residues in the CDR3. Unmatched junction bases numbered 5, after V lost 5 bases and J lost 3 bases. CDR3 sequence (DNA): TGTGCCAGCAGGAGTCGGGACAGGGGGCACTATGGCTACACCTTC. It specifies CASRSRDRGHYGYTF.